These T cell receptor beta chains were read from a single sample in a study of identifying expanded T cells in peripheral blood. Data came from immunoSEQ multiplex PCR; TCRdb stores just in-frame clones and leaves some out. This table holds some 91,000 clones, around 88% found once. Sequenced input: blood. These receptors were collected from a person between 18 and 70 years old in good health. Each CDR3 is given with its conserved first and last residue. The D gene is left open where the match is weak.

d_gene | j_gene | len | v_gene | CDR3nt | CDR3aa
TRBD2 | TRBJ2-3 | 16 | TRBV28 | TGTGCCAGCAGTTTCCCCACTGGCGGGGGGCCGGATACGCAGTATTTT | CASSFPTGGGPDTQYF
TRBD1 | TRBJ1-4 | 14 | TRBV5-1 | TGCGCCAGCAGCTTGAGTCAGGGGGTTGAAAAACTGTTTTTT | CASSLSQGVEKLFF
NA | TRBJ2-3 | 18 | TRBV28 | TGTGCCAGCAGTTTATGGACAGGCAAAAGTATTAGCACAGATACGCAGTATTTT | CASSLWTGKSISTDTQYF
NA | TRBJ2-7 | 14 | TRBV7-2 | TGTGCCAGCAGCCTGAACATGGGATCCTACGAGCAGTACTTC | CASSLNMGSYEQYF
NA | TRBJ1-1 | 13 | TRBV7-3 | TGTGCCAGCAGCTTAAGAGGGGGCACTGAAGCTTTCTTT | CASSLRGGTEAFF
TRBD2 | TRBJ2-1 | 13 | TRBV5-8 | TGTGCCAGGAGACTAGCGGGGAATAATGAGCAGTTCTTC | CARRLAGNNEQFF
TRBD2 | TRBJ2-1 | 16 | TRBV7-6 | TGTGCCAGCAGCTCCGGTAGCGGGAGGGCCGGGGGCGAGCAGTTCTTC | CASSSGSGRAGGEQFF
NA | TRBJ1-6 | 11 | TRBV28 | TGTGCCAGCAGTTTAAACTCACCCCTCCACTTT | CASSLNSPLHF
NA | TRBJ1-4 | 14 | TRBV7-2 | TGTGCCAGCAGCCCAGGGACTGAAACGGAAAAACTGTTTTTT | CASSPGTETEKLFF
TRBD1 | TRBJ1-4 | 14 | TRBV2 | TGTGCCAGCAGGGCCGGGACAGGGGCAGGAAAACTGTTTTTT | CASRAGTGAGKLFF
TRBD2 | TRBJ2-7 | 15 | TRBV9 | TGTGCCAGCAGCGTAGAGGCGGGAGTGTTTTACGAGCAGTACTTC | CASSVEAGVFYEQYF
NA | TRBJ1-1 | 14 | TRBV11-2 | TGTGCCAGCAGCTTAGTCGGCCTAGCAGCTGAAGCTTTCTTT | CASSLVGLAAEAFF
NA | TRBJ1-6 | 17 | TRBV4-1 | TGCGCCAGCAGCCAAGATCAGGCAGATGGGGGTGGATCACCCCTCCACTTT | CASSQDQADGGGSPLHF
NA | TRBJ2-7 | 14 | TRBV7-9 | TGTGCCAGCAGCAAGGGGGGGATTACCTACGAGCAGTACTTC | CASSKGGITYEQYF
TRBD2 | TRBJ2-5 | 13 | TRBV9 | TGTGCCAGCAGCGCGGGGGGGTTGGAGACCCAGTACTTC | CASSAGGLETQYF
NA | TRBJ2-3 | 14 | TRBV6-4 | TGTGCCAGCAGTGAGAGTGCAGACACAGATACGCAGTATTTT | CASSESADTDTQYF
NA | TRBJ2-3 | 16 | TRBV28 | TGTGCCAGCAGTTTTAGGGAGGGGGCCCCCACAGATACGCAGTATTTT | CASSFREGAPTDTQYF